One sample yielded the 25 T cell receptor beta chains listed below, sequenced in a study of beta chain features in type 1 diabetes. The entirety of the isolated RNA underwent reverse transcription, so expressed TCRB transcripts were sequenced. The assay was immunoSEQ multiplex PCR, and TCRdb's table has in-frame clones only and misses some. The data show 200,000 to 250,000 clones, with more than 9% seen just once and 0.034% held by the top ten. Material: naive CD4+ T cells from blood. The receptors were sampled from a woman between 18 and 29 years old in good health.

This clone was seen repeatedly, ten times or more. The chain uses TRBV23-1 and TRBJ2-5, with no clear D. TRBV23-1 is sorted into the ORF group, with uncertain function. V was pared by 0 bases and J by 3 bases, with 8 bases between. The CDR3 runs 14 residues. CDR3 region: CASSQSSGKETQYF. The CDR3 coding sequence is TGCGCCAGCAGTCAATCATCAGGAAAAGAGACCCAGTACTTC.

This clone was seen at least ten times. The gene calls are TRBV4-2 and TRBJ2-7, with a possible D match to TRBD2 (6 bases). CDR1 is LGHNA, CDR2 YNFKEQ, per germline. V lost 2 bases, J lost 5 bases, and 16 bases lay in between. The length of the CDR3 is 15 residues. CDR3 in amino acids: CASSQPGDSLDEQYF. The CDR3 DNA follows: TGTGCCAGCAGCCAACCCGGGGACTCTCTGGACGAGCAGTACTTC.

The genes are TRBV5-1 and TRBJ2-5; TRBD1 agrees at 12 bases. Germline lookup yields CDR1 SGHRS and CDR2 YFSETQ. CDR3 size: 16 residues. V trimming: 2 bases; J trimming: 3 bases; junction bases outside the gene matches: 5. The CDR3 is CASSLAGTGGEETQYF. The DNA for the CDR3 is TGCGCCAGCAGCTTAGCCGGGACAGGGGGCGAAGAGACCCAGTACTTC.

This chain joins TRBV7-6 and TRBJ1-6; TRBD1 is a possible D gene (6 bases). The germline CDR1 and CDR2 sequences are SGHVS and FNYEAQ. The V end lost 3 bases, the J end lost 8 bases, and 17 bases lay between the germline ends. The CDR3 consists of 16 residues. This CDR3 reads CASSLGNTGSDSPLHF. CDR3 bases: TGTGCCAGCAGCTTGGGAAACACAGGGTCTGATTCACCCCTCCACTTT. The variable domain in full, completed from reference TRBV7-6 and TRBJ1-6, reads GAGVSQSPRYKVTKRGQDVALRCDPISGHVSLYWYRQALGQGPEFLTYFNYEAQQDKSGLPNDRFSAERPEGSISTLTIQRTEQRDSAMYRCASSLGNTGSDSPLHFGNGTRLTVT.

The chain carries TRBV20-1 and TRBJ2-3; 12 positions agree with TRBD2. With V trimmed by 6 bases and J by 14 bases, 6 bases remained unmatched. Germline CDR1 DFQATT, CDR2 SNEGSKA (reference sequence). The CDR3 is 11 amino acids. As DNA, the CDR3 is TGCAGTGCCCGGACTAGCGGGATACCGTATTTT. It translates to CSARTSGIPYF.

The chain employs TRBV2 and TRBJ1-6; D gene uncertain. Germline V gene lookup returns CDR1 SNHLY and CDR2 FYNNEI. V lost 3 bases to trimming and J lost 10 bases, with 10 bases between them. The CDR3 covers 13 residues. CDR3 sequence: CASSDPRLSPLHF. CDR3 DNA sequence: TGTGCCAGCAGTGACCCGCGGCTCTCACCCCTCCACTTT.

The CDR3 nucleotides are TGTGCCAGTAGATCAGTAGCGTACGCTTTCTTT. Protein: CASRSVAYAFF. The chain employs TRBV19 and TRBJ1-1; D gene uncertain. CDR3 length: 11 amino acids. The V gene lost 6 bases and the J gene lost 11 bases, with 13 bases spanning the gap. CDR1 LNHDA and CDR2 SQIVND come from the germline V gene (reference sequence).

The V call is TRBV10-3, the J call TRBJ1-5, with a tentative D call TRBD1 (5 bases). Deletions cut 6 bases from V and 4 bases from J, with 16 bases between. This CDR3 contains 15 residues. Germline CDR1 reads ENHRY; CDR2 reads SYGVKD. The CDR3 coding sequence is TGTGCCATCAGCGACGGGGGGGGGTCGAATCAGCCCCAGCATTTT. This codes for CAISDGGGSNQPQHF.

The genes are TRBV7-9 and TRBJ1-2; D not resolved. Germline CDR1 SEHNR, CDR2 FQNEAQ (reference sequence). Trimming took off 5 bases at V and 4 bases at J, with 20 bases between the two ends. CDR3 length: 16 residues. The CDR3 sequence is CASSPGNSRASYGYTF. CDR3 coding DNA: TGTGCCAGCAGCCCGGGGAACAGTAGGGCTTCCTATGGCTACACCTTC.

The genes are TRBV5-1 and TRBJ1-2, with D perhaps matching TRBD1 (5 bases). Germline values: CDR1 SGHRS, CDR2 YFSETQ. Between the trimmed V and J ends, which lost 4 bases and 4 bases, there was a span of 29 bases. The CDR3 is 19 residues long. In DNA, the CDR3 is TGCGCCAGCAGCAAGCGAACGGGGGGGTCGAGGCTTCCCGGCTATGGCTACACCTTC. Amino acid sequence: CASSKRTGGSRLPGYGYTF.

CDR3 nucleotide sequence: TGTGCCAGCAGCCTCACCTCAGCTAACTATGGCTACACCTTC. Translation gives CASSLTSANYGYTF. The genes are TRBV11-1 and TRBJ1-2, with D uncertain. Germline V gene lookup returns CDR1 SGHAT and CDR2 FQDESV (reference sequence). Trimming removed 5 bases from V and 0 bases from J, with 10 bases in between. The CDR3 loop spans 14 amino acids.

The V and J genes are TRBV7-2 and TRBJ1-5; 7 nucleotides line up with TRBD1. The trim removed 3 bases at V and 2 bases at J, leaving 4 bases unmatched. Germline V gene sequence: CDR1 SGHTA, CDR2 FQGNSA. CDR3 size: 15 residues. The CDR3 protein is CASSFYRGGNQPQHF. The CDR3 DNA follows: TGTGCCAGCAGCTTTTACAGGGGTGGCAATCAGCCCCAGCATTTT.

The table lists this clone with a count of one. The chain has TRBV7-8 and TRBJ2-7; the D gene is possibly TRBD2 (6 bases). This CDR3 has 14 residues. Germline V lookup: CDR1 SGHVS, CDR2 FQNEAQ. With 5 bases removed from V and 3 bases from J, the gap between germline ends came to 14 bases. The DNA of the CDR3 is TGTGCCAGCAGCCTGGGACTCTCCCTCTACGAGCAGTACTTC. Translation gives CASSLGLSLYEQYF. Together with reference TRBV7-8 and TRBJ2-7, the CDR3 gives the full variable domain: GAGVSQSPRYKVAKRGQDVALRCDPISGHVSLFWYQQALGQGPEFLTYFQNEAQLDKSGLPSDRFFAERPEGSVSTLKIQRTQQEDSAVYLCASSLGLSLYEQYFGPGTRLTVT.

The chain carries TRBV11-2 and TRBJ2-1, with 11 bases lining up with TRBD2. V gave up 0 bases and J gave up 5 bases; unmatched junction bases: 6. Germline V gives CDR1 SGHAT, CDR2 FQNNGV. The length of the CDR3 is 17 residues. The CDR3 reads CASSLEVAGGLNNEQFF. The CDR3 DNA is TGTGCCAGCAGCTTAGAGGTAGCGGGAGGGCTAAACAATGAGCAGTTCTTC.

This clone was seen at least ten times. The V and J genes are TRBV7-2 and TRBJ2-5, with D maybe TRBD2 (6 bases). Trimming cost V 1 base and J 9 bases, with 9 bases left between them. CDR1 and CDR2 from the germline V gene are SGHTA and FQGNSA. This CDR3 region has 12 residues. For the CDR3, the DNA is TGTGCCAGCAGCTTAGGGGGCGGGGCCCAGTACTTC. Residues: CASSLGGGAQYF. Combining the CDR3 with reference TRBV7-2 and TRBJ2-5 gives the whole variable domain GAGVSQSPSNKVTEKGKDVELRCDPISGHTALYWYRQSLGQGLEFLIYFQGNSAPDKSGLPSDRFSAERTGGSVSTLTIQRTQQEDSAVYLCASSLGGGAQYFGPGTRLLVL.

This chain joins TRBV5-1 and TRBJ2-5; 9 bases line up with TRBD2. The CDR3 spans 17 residues. The V and J ends lost 0 bases and 1 base, in that order; junction bases with no gene match: 7. Per germline, CDR1 SGHRS and CDR2 YFSETQ. CDR3 sequence reads: CASSLGLSGGTQETQYF. The DNA of the CDR3 is TGCGCCAGCAGCTTGGGCCTTAGCGGGGGCACCCAAGAGACCCAGTACTTC.

This clone was detected only a few times. The same CDR3 arises from other DNA sequences in this sample as well. V usage is TRBV7-3 and J usage is TRBJ1-1; maybe TRBD1 (5 bases). Germline CDR1 SGHTA, CDR2 FQGTGA. The CDR3 totals 13 residues. V was clipped by 5 bases and J by 1 base, with 8 bases between them. CDR3 bases: TGTGCCAGCAGCCGCGACAGGAACACTGAAGCTTTCTTT. Its translation: CASSRDRNTEAFF. The full variable domain, rest sourced from reference TRBV7-3 and TRBJ1-1, is GAGVSQTPSNKVTEKGKYVELRCDPISGHTALYWYRQSLGQGPEFLIYFQGTGAADDSGLPNDRFFAVRPEGSVSTLKIQRTERGDSAVYLCASSRDRNTEAFFGQGTRLTVV.

V is TRBV18 and J is TRBJ2-1; maybe TRBD2 (6 bases). V was clipped by 3 bases and J by 15 bases, with 18 bases between them. Per the germline V gene, CDR1 is KGHSH and CDR2 is LQKENI. CDR3 size: 13 residues. The CDR3 spells CASSPERDSEGFF. In DNA form, the CDR3 reads TGTGCCAGCTCACCGGAAAGAGACTCGGAGGGGTTCTTC.

This clone was observed a handful of times. This rearrangement joins TRBV2 to TRBJ2-1; 7 bases agree with TRBD2. V lost 7 bases and J lost 7; bases outside the gene matches: 10. Germline CDR1 is SNHLY and CDR2 is FYNNEI. This CDR3 region has 14 residues. The CDR3 reads CASTTRGGRNEQFF. For the CDR3, the DNA is TGTGCCAGCACTACGCGGGGAGGGAGGAATGAGCAGTTCTTC.

As for this clone: This sample also contains other DNA sequences that code for the same CDR3. In DNA form, the CDR3 reads TGCGCCAGCAGCTTTGGACAGGGAACCTACGAGCAGTACTTC. Amino acids: CASSFGQGTYEQYF. The chain links TRBV5-1 to TRBJ2-7; 8 bases match TRBD1. The J segment lost 2 bases and the V segment lost 2 bases, leaving 3 bases of the junction unmatched. CDR3 length: 14 residues. The germline gives CDR1 SGHRS, CDR2 YFSETQ. The whole variable domain, filled in from reference TRBV5-1 and TRBJ2-7, reads KAGVTQTPRYLIKTRGQQVTLSCSPISGHRSVSWYQQTPGQGLQFLFEYFSETQRNKGNFPGRFSGRQFSNSRSEMNVSTLELGDSALYLCASSFGQGTYEQYFGPGTRLTVT.

This clone came up many times. The chain couples TRBV7-9 to TRBJ1-1; no reliable D call. Germline loops: CDR1 SEHNR, CDR2 FQNEAQ (reference sequence). There are 15 residues in the CDR3. V lost 0 bases, J lost 1 base, and 9 bases lay in between. The CDR3: CASSLAGGENTEAFF. In nucleotides, the CDR3 is TGTGCCAGCAGCTTAGCGGGAGGAGAGAACACTGAAGCTTTCTTT.

This sequence joins TRBV19 and TRBJ2-1; D may be TRBD2 (5 bases). The germline gives CDR1 LNHDA, CDR2 SQIVND (reference sequence). This CDR3 comprises 14 residues. Trimming stripped 6 bases from V and 4 bases from J, with 13 bases between. CDR3 protein: CASRPGIQYNEQFF. The CDR3 bases are TGTGCCAGTAGACCCGGGATCCAATACAATGAGCAGTTCTTC.

V usage is TRBV19 and J usage is TRBJ1-2; maybe TRBD1 (5 bases). There are 12 residues in the CDR3. Between the trimmed V and J ends, which lost 7 bases and 4 bases, there was a span of 10 bases. CDR1 and CDR2 from the germline V gene are LNHDA and SQIVND (reference sequence). DNA of the CDR3: TGTGCCAGTACTCATCAGGGCTATGGCTACACCTTC. Protein: CASTHQGYGYTF. The full variable domain, with the rest looked up from reference TRBV19 and TRBJ1-2, is DGGITQSPKYLFRKEGQNVTLSCEQNLNHDAMYWYRQDPGQGLRLIYYSQIVNDFQKGDIAEGYSVSREKKESFPLTVTSAQKNPTAFYLCASTHQGYGYTFGSGTRLTVV.

V is TRBV6-6 and J is TRBJ1-1, with D maybe TRBD1 (5 bases). The CDR3 spans 15 residues. Deletions cut 2 bases from V and 5 bases from J, with 15 bases between. The germline CDR1 and CDR2 sequences are MNHNY and SVGAGI (reference sequence). The CDR3 DNA reads TGTGCCAGCAGTTACGGGGGGGGTGTTCGAACTGAAGCTTTCTTT. It is translated as CASSYGGGVRTEAFF.

In this sample, this clone turned up many times. The chain employs TRBV15 and TRBJ2-1; 10 bases agree with TRBD2. CDR1 and CDR2 from the germline V gene are LNHNV and YYDKDF (reference sequence). The CDR3 covers 16 residues. J was trimmed by 4 bases and V by 3 bases; bases with no gene match: 6. In nucleotides, the CDR3 is TGTGCCACCAGCAGTCCCAGCGGGAGGGTTTACAATGAGCAGTTCTTC. It translates to CATSSPSGRVYNEQFF.